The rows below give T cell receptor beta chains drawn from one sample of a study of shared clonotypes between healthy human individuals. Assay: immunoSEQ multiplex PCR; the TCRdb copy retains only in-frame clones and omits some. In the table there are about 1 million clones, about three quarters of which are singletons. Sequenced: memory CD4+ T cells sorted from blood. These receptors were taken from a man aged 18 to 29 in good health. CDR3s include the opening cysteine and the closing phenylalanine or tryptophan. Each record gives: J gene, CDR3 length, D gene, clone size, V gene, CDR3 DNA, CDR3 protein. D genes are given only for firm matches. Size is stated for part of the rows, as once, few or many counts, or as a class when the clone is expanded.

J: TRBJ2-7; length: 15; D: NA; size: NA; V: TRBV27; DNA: TGTGCCAGCAGTAAGGGAGGGGGGGCGTACTACGAGCAGTACTTC; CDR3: CASSKGGGAYYEQYF
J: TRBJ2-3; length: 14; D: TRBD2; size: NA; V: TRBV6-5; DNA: TGTGCCAGCAGAACTAGCGACTACACAGATACGCAGTATTTT; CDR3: CASRTSDYTDTQYF
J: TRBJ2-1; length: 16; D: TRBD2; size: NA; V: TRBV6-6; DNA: TGTGCCACTCTCCGGACTAGCGGGGGGACACCGAATGAGCAGTTCTTC; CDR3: CATLRTSGGTPNEQFF
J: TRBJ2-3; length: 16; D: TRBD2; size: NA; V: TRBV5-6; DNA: TGTGCCAGCAGCCTACGGGCGGGGGTCTTTGCAGATACGCAGTATTTT; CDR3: CASSLRAGVFADTQYF
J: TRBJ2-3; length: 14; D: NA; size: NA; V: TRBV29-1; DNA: TGCAGCGTTCGCCCTCCCGGGAACACAGATACGCAGTATTTT; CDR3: CSVRPPGNTDTQYF
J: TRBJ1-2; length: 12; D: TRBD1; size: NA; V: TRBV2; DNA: TGTGCCAGCCGACAGGGTGAGGGCGGCTACACCTTC; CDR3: CASRQGEGGYTF
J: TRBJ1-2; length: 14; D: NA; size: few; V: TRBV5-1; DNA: TGCGCCAGCAGCAAGCTACAGGGATCCTATGGCTACACCTTC; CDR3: CASSKLQGSYGYTF
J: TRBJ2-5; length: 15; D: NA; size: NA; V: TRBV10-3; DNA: TGTGCCATCAGTCCAAAACAAGACAGCCAAGAGACCCAGTACTTC; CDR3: CAISPKQDSQETQYF
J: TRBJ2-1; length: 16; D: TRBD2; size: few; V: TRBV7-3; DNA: TGTGCCAGCAGCTTAACGCCCAGCGGGGGGGCTGAAGAGCAGTTCTTC; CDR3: CASSLTPSGGAEEQFF
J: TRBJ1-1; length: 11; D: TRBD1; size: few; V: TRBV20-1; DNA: TGCAGCGGGGTGGGACAGGCTGAAGCTTTCTTT; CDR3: CSGVGQAEAFF
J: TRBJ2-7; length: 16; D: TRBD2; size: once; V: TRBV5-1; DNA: TGCGCCAGCAGCTTGGTAGCGGGAGCCGCCGAAGACGAGCAGTACTTC; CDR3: CASSLVAGAAEDEQYF
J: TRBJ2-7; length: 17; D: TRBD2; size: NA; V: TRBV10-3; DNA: TGTGCCATCAGTGAAATGAGCGGGAGGGCCTTGGGCTACGAGCAGTACTTC; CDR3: CAISEMSGRALGYEQYF